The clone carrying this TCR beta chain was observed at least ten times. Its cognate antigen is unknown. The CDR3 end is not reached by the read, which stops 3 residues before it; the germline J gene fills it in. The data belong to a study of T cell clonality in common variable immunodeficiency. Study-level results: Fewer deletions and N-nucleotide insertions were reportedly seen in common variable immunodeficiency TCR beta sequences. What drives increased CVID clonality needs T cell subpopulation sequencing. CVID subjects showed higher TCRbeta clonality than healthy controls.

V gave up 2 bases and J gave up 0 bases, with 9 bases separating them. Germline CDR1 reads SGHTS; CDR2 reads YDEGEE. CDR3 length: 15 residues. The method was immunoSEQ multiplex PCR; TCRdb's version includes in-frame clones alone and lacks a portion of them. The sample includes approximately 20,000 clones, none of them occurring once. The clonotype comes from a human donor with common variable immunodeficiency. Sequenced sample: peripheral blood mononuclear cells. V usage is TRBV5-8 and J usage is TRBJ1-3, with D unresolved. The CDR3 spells CASSFKGASGNTIYF. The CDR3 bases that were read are TGTGCCAGCAGCTTCAAGGGCGCCTCTGGAAACACC.